This T cell receptor beta chain was obtained from a study of blood T cell repertoires in COVID-19. The V gene lost 5 bases and the J gene lost 2 bases, with 11 bases spanning the gap. This CDR3 is built from 15 residues. The germline CDR1 and CDR2 sequences are SGHDT and YYEEEE. Repertoires were generated with immunoSEQ multiplex PCR, while TCRdb's copy carries only in-frame clones and drops some. The sample holds 65,000 to 70,000 clones, approximately 95% seen once. The J gene is TRBJ2-6, the V gene TRBV5-6; TRBD1 is a possible D gene (6 bases). This TCR derives from a man between 65 and 85 years old with active COVID-19. Input material: peripheral blood. The CDR3 region has the DNA TGTGCCAGCAGTTACAGGGACGCTGGGGCCAACGTCCTGACTTTC. This sequence encodes CASSYRDAGANVLTF.